This passage covers 22 T cell receptor beta chains from one sample sequenced in a study of blood T cell repertoires in COVID-19. This table comes from immunoSEQ multiplex PCR, and its TCRdb copy is limited to in-frame clones, with some not included. The table has over 450,000 clones, about 88% seen once. Sequencing used peripheral blood. These receptors came from a young man with COVID-19, enrolled during active disease.

Comment on this clone: The same CDR3 arises from other DNA sequences in this sample as well. The chain links TRBV6-5 to TRBJ1-5; TRBD1 agrees at 8 bases. Germline CDR1 reads MNHEY; CDR2 reads SVGAGI. V lost 5 bases to trimming and J lost 7 bases; unmatched junction nucleotides: 4. This CDR3 comprises 13 residues. The CDR3 here is CASSRDRGQPQHF. In DNA form, the CDR3 reads TGTGCCAGCAGTCGAGACAGGGGACAGCCCCAGCATTTT.

The chain is built from TRBV18 and TRBJ2-7; no clear D. This CDR3 is built from 13 residues. Per germline, CDR1 KGHSH and CDR2 LQKENI. The V end lost 2 bases, the J end lost 6 bases, and 11 bases lay between the germline ends. The CDR3 nucleotides are TGTGCCAGCTCACCATCAACATGGAGCGAGCAGTACTTC. Its protein product is CASSPSTWSEQYF.

V usage is TRBV28 and J usage is TRBJ2-7, with TRBD1 matching over 9 bases. CDR1 is MDHEN and CDR2 is SYDVKM in the germline V gene. The J segment lost 3 bases and the V segment lost 7 bases, leaving 10 bases of the junction unmatched. The CDR3 contains 15 residues. The CDR3 here is CASNFPGQGDYEQYF. CDR3 sequence (DNA): TGTGCCAGCAATTTTCCGGGACAGGGAGACTACGAGCAGTACTTC.

This chain links TRBV6-2 or TRBV6-3 with TRBJ2-5; the D gene is possibly TRBD1 (6 bases). The V end lost 6 bases, the J end lost 5 bases, and 16 bases lay between the germline ends. This CDR3 spans 14 amino acids. Germline CDR1 is MNHEY and CDR2 is SVGEGT. In nucleotides, the CDR3 is TGTGCCAGCAGCACCGGGACAACCACGGAGACCCAGTACTTC. Amino acid sequence: CASSTGTTTETQYF.

The V call is TRBV30, the J call TRBJ1-1, with 8 bases aligning to TRBD1. This CDR3 spans 13 amino acids. Trimming removed 5 bases from V and 1 base from J; junction bases left unmatched: 3. Germline V CDR1 and CDR2: GTSNPN, SVGIG (reference sequence). The CDR3 DNA sequence: TGTGCCTGGTTCGGGACAGGGAACACTGAAGCTTTCTTT. As protein: CAWFGTGNTEAFF. The variable domain in full, completed from reference TRBV30 and TRBJ1-1, reads SQTIHQWPATLVQPVGSPLSLECTVEGTSNPNLYWYRQAAGRGLQLLFYSVGIGQISSEVPQNLSASRPQDRQFILSSKKLLLSDSGFYLCAWFGTGNTEAFFGQGTRLTVV.

This clone was picked up one time. The V call is TRBV13, the J call TRBJ1-2, with 11 positions matching TRBD1. The CDR3 extends over 16 amino acids. The germline V gene has CDR1 PRHDT and CDR2 FYEKMQ (reference sequence). The J segment lost 1 base and the V segment lost 5 bases, leaving 6 bases of the junction unmatched. CDR3 region: CASSRGQGAGNYGYTF. CDR3 bases: TGTGCCAGCAGCAGAGGACAGGGGGCGGGTAACTATGGCTACACCTTC.

The chain uses TRBV4-2 and TRBJ2-3, with 9 nucleotides matching TRBD2. The CDR3 runs 15 residues. Losses at the gene ends were 1 base for V and 4 bases for J; bases not matched to a gene: 3. Germline V CDR1 and CDR2: LGHNA, YNFKEQ. The DNA for the CDR3 is TGTGCCAGCAGCCAAGGCGGGGGGGCCCCAGATACGCAGTATTTT. Its protein product is CASSQGGGAPDTQYF.

This clone has more than one count but fewer than ten. The chain links TRBV6-5 to TRBJ2-2; TRBD1 aligns across 8 bases. CDR3 length: 16 amino acids. Germline CDR1 and CDR2: MNHEY and SVGAGI. Trimming took 4 bases from V and 1 from J; bases not matched to a gene: 5. DNA for the CDR3: TGTGCCAGCAGTTCCTCGGGGACAGGGAACACCGGGGAGCTGTTTTTT. Its protein product is CASSSSGTGNTGELFF.

The chain employs TRBV18 and TRBJ2-5; D is uncertain. V was cut by 6 bases and J by 5 bases, with 16 bases left in between. Germline V gene data show CDR1 as KGHSH and CDR2 as LQKENI. CDR3 length: 14 residues. Here the CDR3 DNA reads TGTGCCAGCTCTTATACGGCGACCAGGGAGACCCAGTACTTC. It encodes CASSYTATRETQYF.

This clone occurred a few times. The rearrangement links TRBV18 to TRBJ1-2, with a tentative D call TRBD1 (5 bases). CDR3 length: 13 residues. Germline V gene sequence: CDR1 KGHSH, CDR2 LQKENI. Trimming stripped 6 bases from V and 5 bases from J, with 13 bases between. CDR3 DNA: TGTGCCAGCTCTCCCCCGACAGCGTATGGCTACACCTTC. Its translation is CASSPPTAYGYTF.

The chain carries TRBV6-5 and TRBJ1-4; no reliable D call. Germline lookup yields CDR1 MNHEY and CDR2 SVGAGI. The V gene lost 8 bases and the J gene lost 5 bases, with 12 bases spanning the gap. The CDR3 runs 13 residues. The CDR3 reads CASQNRNNEKLFF. The CDR3 region has the DNA TGTGCCAGCCAAAACAGAAACAATGAAAAACTGTTTTTT.

The chain is built from TRBV18 and TRBJ2-6; the D is unclear. Germline-derived CDR1 and CDR2 are KGHSH and LQKENI. V was trimmed by 2 bases and J by 0 bases, leaving 8 bases between them. The CDR3 runs 16 residues. Here the CDR3 reads CASSPILSSGANVLTF. The DNA of the CDR3 is TGTGCCAGCTCACCAATTTTGAGCTCTGGGGCCAACGTCCTGACTTTC.

V is TRBV7-9 and J is TRBJ2-7, with TRBD2 identical over 11 bases. The germline V gene encodes CDR1 SEHNR and CDR2 FQNEAQ (reference sequence). The trim removed 4 bases at V and 5 bases at J, leaving 4 bases unmatched. This CDR3 spans 14 amino acids. This CDR3 reads CASSSIAGGNEQYF. As DNA, the CDR3 is TGTGCCAGCAGCTCAATAGCGGGGGGGAACGAGCAGTACTTC.

The J gene is TRBJ2-3, the V gene TRBV5-1; possibly TRBD2 for D (5 bases). V lost 7 bases and J lost 1, with 19 bases in between. The CDR3 length is 16 residues. Per germline, CDR1 SGHRS and CDR2 YFSETQ. The CDR3 sequence is CASGYIGVPGTDTQYF. CDR3 nucleotide sequence: TGCGCCAGCGGGTATATCGGGGTACCGGGCACAGATACGCAGTATTTT.

This chain uses TRBV6-5 with TRBJ1-2; tentatively, D is TRBD1 (5 bases). The ends were cut back, 6 bases at V and 5 bases at J, with 10 bases in the middle. CDR3 length: 12 amino acids. Germline assignment: CDR1 MNHEY and CDR2 SVGAGI. Here the CDR3 reads CASRTTVYGYTF. The CDR3 coding sequence is TGTGCCAGCAGGACGACAGTTTATGGCTACACCTTC.

The V gene is TRBV5-1, the J gene TRBJ2-7; D is perhaps TRBD1 (6 bases). The CDR3 length is 14 residues. Germline CDR1 reads SGHRS; CDR2 reads YFSETQ. V lost 0 bases and J lost 4, with 11 bases in between. The CDR3 loop reads CASSLGTVVYEQYF. CDR3 coding DNA: TGCGCCAGCAGCTTGGGGACAGTTGTGTACGAGCAGTACTTC.

The V call is TRBV4-2, the J call TRBJ2-7; TRBD2 matches at 7 bases. Per germline, CDR1 LGHNA and CDR2 YNFKEQ. The CDR3 runs to 15 residues. The V gene end was trimmed by 1 base and the J gene end by 7 bases; junction bases not matched to a gene: 10. CDR3 sequence: CASSQVGSGIGEQYF. DNA of the CDR3: TGTGCCAGCAGCCAAGTGGGGAGCGGGATTGGAGAGCAGTACTTC.

V is TRBV2 and J is TRBJ1-1, with no clear D. This CDR3 comprises 15 residues. V lost 6 bases and J 5 bases, leaving 19 bases between the germline ends. The germline CDR1 and CDR2 sequences are SNHLY and FYNNEI. Here the CDR3 reads CASSGVLRAGTEAFF. CDR3 sequence (DNA): TGTGCCAGCAGCGGCGTGTTGAGGGCGGGGACTGAAGCTTTCTTT.

The V gene is TRBV28, the J gene TRBJ2-3; D is unclear. From germline, CDR1 is MDHEN and CDR2 SYDVKM. Trimming removed 3 bases at V and 0 bases at J, with 7 bases between. The CDR3 totals 14 residues. DNA of the CDR3: TGTGCCAGCAGTTTGCTACCTAGCACAGATACGCAGTATTTT. It codes for CASSLLPSTDTQYF.

This clone occurred once. This chain connects TRBV15 to TRBJ1-6, with D possibly matching TRBD1 (5 bases). The CDR3 extends over 17 amino acids. Germline V gene data show CDR1 as LNHNV and CDR2 as YYDKDF (reference sequence). The V end lost 3 bases, the J end lost 1 base, and 13 bases lay between the germline ends. CDR3 amino acids: CATSRQGGHSYNSPLHF. The CDR3 nucleotides read TGTGCCACCAGCAGGCAGGGAGGGCATTCCTATAATTCACCCCTCCACTTT.

V gene TRBV24-1 combines with J gene TRBJ2-7; D may be TRBD1 (5 bases). The CDR3 extends over 12 amino acids. V gave up 7 bases and J gave up 4 bases, with 10 bases separating them. The germline CDR1 and CDR2 sequences are KGHDR and SFDVKD. This CDR3 is CATSIDSYEQYF. CDR3 in DNA: TGTGCCACCAGCATAGACAGTTACGAGCAGTACTTC.

CDR3 bases: TGCGCCAGCAGCTTGAGACAGGCGACCCTCACCGGGGAGCTGTTTTTT. Its protein product is CASSLRQATLTGELFF. This rearrangement joins TRBV5-1 to TRBJ2-2, with D perhaps matching TRBD1 (6 bases). CDR3 size: 16 residues. V dropped 1 base and J dropped 4 bases, with 14 bases sitting between them. CDR1 is SGHRS, CDR2 YFSETQ, per germline.